Given below is one TCR beta chain in context. Its antigen is still unknown. The data are from a study of cytomegalovirus exposure and HLA in healthy donors. Background on the study: A previous analysis identified 95 million to 120 million unique TCR beta sequences derived from some 200 million T cells. General study findings and limits: For cytomegalovirus status, the classifier reportedly gave diagnoses with high specificity and sensitivity. An analysis was carried out later, and it reportedly showed fewer N-insertions in an Asian-associated ancestry cluster than the approximately 610-donor mean. A missense DCLRE1C variant was associated with V- and J-gene trimming of TCR beta chains in a later analysis, and an independent cohort replicated the association.

Both 60 Vbeta primers and 13 Jbeta primers went into the PCR. The protocol was immunoSEQ multiplex PCR, while the TCRdb copy is restricted to in-frame clones and leaves out a portion. This sample has 150,000 to 200,000 clones, with 75% to 80% found just once. Per the germline V gene, CDR1 is SGHTA and CDR2 is FQGNSA. With 5 bases clipped from V and 8 bases from J, the junction kept 7 bases outside the gene matches. This CDR3 has 14 amino acids. The sample consisted of PBMCs. This receptor was taken from a man aged 50-59 years in good health and CMV-seropositive. This sequence joins TRBV7-2 and TRBJ1-4; 8 bases match TRBD1. CDR3 region: CASSTRQGQEKLFF. CDR3 DNA sequence: TGTGCCAGCAGCACTCGACAGGGGCAGGAAAAACTGTTTTTT.